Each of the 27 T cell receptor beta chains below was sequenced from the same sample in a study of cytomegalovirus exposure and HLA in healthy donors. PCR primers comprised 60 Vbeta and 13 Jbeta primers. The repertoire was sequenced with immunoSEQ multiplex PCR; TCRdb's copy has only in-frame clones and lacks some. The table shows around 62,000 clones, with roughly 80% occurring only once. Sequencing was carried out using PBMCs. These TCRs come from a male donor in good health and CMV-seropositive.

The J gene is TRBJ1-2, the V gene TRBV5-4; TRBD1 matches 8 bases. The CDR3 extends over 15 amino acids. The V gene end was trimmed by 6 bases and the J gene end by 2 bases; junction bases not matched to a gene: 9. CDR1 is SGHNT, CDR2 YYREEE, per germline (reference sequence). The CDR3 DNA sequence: TGTGCCAGCACCGTTAGGACAGGGAAGAACTATGGCTACACCTTC. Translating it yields CASTVRTGKNYGYTF. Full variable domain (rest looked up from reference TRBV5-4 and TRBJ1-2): ETGVTQSPTHLIKTRGQQVTLRCSSQSGHNTVSWYQQALGQGPQFIFQYYREEENGRGNFPPRFSGLQFPNYSSELNVNALELDDSALYLCASTVRTGKNYGYTFGSGTRLTVV.

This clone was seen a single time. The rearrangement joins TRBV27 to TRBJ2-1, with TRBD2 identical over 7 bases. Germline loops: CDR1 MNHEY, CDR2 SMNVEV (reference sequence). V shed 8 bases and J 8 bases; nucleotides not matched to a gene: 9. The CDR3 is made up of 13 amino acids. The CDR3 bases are TGTGCCAGCGGGGAGGGTCCAGGCGATGAGCAGTTCTTC. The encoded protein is CASGEGPGDEQFF.

CDR3 region: CASSLEKHLNTEAFF. In nucleotides, the CDR3 is TGTGCCAGCAGCTTGGAGAAGCACTTGAACACTGAAGCTTTCTTT. The rearrangement uses TRBV5-4 and TRBJ1-1; D is undetermined. The germline V gene has CDR1 SGHNT and CDR2 YYREEE (reference sequence). The CDR3 consists of 15 residues. V dropped 0 bases and J dropped 0 bases, with 9 bases sitting between them.

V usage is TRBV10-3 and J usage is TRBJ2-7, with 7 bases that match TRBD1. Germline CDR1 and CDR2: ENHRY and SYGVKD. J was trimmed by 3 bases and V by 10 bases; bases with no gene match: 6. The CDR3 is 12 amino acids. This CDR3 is CATGDRVYEQYF. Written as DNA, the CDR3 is TGTGCCACTGGAGACAGGGTCTACGAGCAGTACTTC.

The CDR3 region has the DNA TGTGCCGGGGGACAGGGGAATTCACCCCTCCACTTT. The encoded protein is CAGGQGNSPLHF. The chain carries TRBV6-1 and TRBJ1-6, with 10 bases identical to TRBD1. V dropped 11 bases and J dropped 7; count of bases not matched to a gene: 2. Germline CDR1 is MNHNS and CDR2 is SASEGT. The CDR3 loop spans 12 amino acids.

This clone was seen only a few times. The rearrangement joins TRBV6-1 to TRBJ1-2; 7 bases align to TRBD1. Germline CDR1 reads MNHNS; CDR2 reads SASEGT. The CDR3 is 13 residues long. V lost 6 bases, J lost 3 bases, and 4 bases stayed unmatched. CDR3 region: CASRDRVDYGYTF. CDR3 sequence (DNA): TGTGCCAGCAGAGACAGGGTGGACTATGGCTACACCTTC.

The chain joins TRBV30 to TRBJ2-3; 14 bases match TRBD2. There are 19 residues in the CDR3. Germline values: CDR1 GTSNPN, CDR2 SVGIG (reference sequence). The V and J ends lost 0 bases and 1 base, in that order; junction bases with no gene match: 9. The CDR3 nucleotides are TGTGCCTGGAGTGTACGGGTGACTAGCGGGGGGGCCGGCACAGATACGCAGTATTTT. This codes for CAWSVRVTSGGAGTDTQYF. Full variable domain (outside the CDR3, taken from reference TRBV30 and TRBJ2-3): SQTIHQWPATLVQPVGSPLSLECTVEGTSNPNLYWYRQAAGRGLQLLFYSVGIGQISSEVPQNLSASRPQDRQFILSSKKLLLSDSGFYLCAWSVRVTSGGAGTDTQYFGPGTRLTVL.

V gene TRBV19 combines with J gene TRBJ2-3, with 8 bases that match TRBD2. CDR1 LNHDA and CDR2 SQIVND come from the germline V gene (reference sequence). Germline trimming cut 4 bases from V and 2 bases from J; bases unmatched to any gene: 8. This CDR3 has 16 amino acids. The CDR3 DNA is TGTGCCAGTAGTAACACACCGGGACTAGTCACAGATACGCAGTATTTT. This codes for CASSNTPGLVTDTQYF.

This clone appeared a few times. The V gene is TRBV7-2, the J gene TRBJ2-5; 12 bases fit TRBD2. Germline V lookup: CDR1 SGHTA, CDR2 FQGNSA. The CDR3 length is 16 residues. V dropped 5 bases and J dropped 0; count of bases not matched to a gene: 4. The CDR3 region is CASSTTSGGYQETQYF. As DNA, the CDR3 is TGTGCCAGCAGCACAACTAGCGGGGGGTACCAAGAGACCCAGTACTTC. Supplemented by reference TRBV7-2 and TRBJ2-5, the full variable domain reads GAGVSQSPSNKVTEKGKDVELRCDPISGHTALYWYRQSLGQGLEFLIYFQGNSAPDKSGLPSDRFSAERTGGSVSTLTIQRTQQEDSAVYLCASSTTSGGYQETQYFGPGTRLLVL.

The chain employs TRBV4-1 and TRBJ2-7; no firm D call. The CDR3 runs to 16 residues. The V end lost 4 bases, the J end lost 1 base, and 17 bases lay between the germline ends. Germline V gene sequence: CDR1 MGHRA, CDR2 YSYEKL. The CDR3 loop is CASSLEVGYPSYEQYF. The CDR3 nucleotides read TGCGCCAGCAGCCTCGAAGTGGGCTATCCATCCTACGAGCAGTACTTC.

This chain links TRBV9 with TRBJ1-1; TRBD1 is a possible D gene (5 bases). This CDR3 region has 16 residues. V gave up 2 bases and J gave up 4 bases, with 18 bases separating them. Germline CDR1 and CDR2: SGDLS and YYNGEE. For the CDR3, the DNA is TGTGCCAGCAGCGTCGGAGGTCGGGGGTCGATCACTGAAGCTTTCTTT. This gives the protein CASSVGGRGSITEAFF.

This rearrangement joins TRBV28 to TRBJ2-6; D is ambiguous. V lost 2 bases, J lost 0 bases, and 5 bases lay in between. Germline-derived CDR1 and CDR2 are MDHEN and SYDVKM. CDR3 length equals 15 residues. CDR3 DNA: TGTGCCAGCAGTTTAGGAGCCTCTGGGGCCAACGTCCTGACTTTC. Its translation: CASSLGASGANVLTF.

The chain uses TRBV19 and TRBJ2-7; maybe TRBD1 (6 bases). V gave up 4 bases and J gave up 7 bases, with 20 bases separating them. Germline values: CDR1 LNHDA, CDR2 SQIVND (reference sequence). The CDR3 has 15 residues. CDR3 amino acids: CASSTISPSGDEQYF. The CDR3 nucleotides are TGTGCCAGTAGTACCATATCCCCATCAGGGGATGAGCAGTACTTC.

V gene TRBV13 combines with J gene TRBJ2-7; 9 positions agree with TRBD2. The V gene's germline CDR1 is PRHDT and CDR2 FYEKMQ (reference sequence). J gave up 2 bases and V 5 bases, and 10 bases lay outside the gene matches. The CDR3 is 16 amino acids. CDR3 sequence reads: CASSPRRGGGAYEQYF. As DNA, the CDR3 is TGTGCCAGCAGCCCCCGTCGTGGCGGGGGGGCCTACGAGCAGTACTTC.

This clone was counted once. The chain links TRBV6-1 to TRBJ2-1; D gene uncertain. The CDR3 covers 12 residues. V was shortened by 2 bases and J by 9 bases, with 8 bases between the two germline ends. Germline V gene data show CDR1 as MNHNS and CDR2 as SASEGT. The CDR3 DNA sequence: TGTGCCAGCAGTGAAACAGCTACTGAGCAGTTCTTC. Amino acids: CASSETATEQFF.

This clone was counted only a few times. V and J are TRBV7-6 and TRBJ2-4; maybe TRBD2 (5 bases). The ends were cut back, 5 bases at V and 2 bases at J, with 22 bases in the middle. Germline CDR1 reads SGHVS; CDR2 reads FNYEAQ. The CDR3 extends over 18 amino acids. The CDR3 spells CASSRTRTGGPSKNIQYF. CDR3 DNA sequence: TGTGCCAGCAGCAGGACTCGGACCGGCGGACCCTCCAAAAACATTCAGTACTTC.

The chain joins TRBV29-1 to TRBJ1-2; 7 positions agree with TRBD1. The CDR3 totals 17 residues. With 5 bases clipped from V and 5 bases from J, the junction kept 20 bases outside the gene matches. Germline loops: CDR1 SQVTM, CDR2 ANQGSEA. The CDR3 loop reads CSVFAAAGRDSGYGYTF. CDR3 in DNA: TGCAGCGTTTTTGCCGCGGCTGGCCGGGACAGCGGATATGGCTACACCTTC.

CDR3: CASSVYGGGEKLFF. CDR3 DNA sequence: TGTGCCAGCTCCGTCTATGGGGGAGGGGAAAAACTGTTTTTT. The chain combines TRBV7-8 with TRBJ1-4; weak D call: TRBD1 (5 bases). CDR1 is SGHVS and CDR2 is FQNEAQ in the germline V gene. Trimming removed 8 bases at V and 8 bases at J, with 18 bases between. The CDR3 contains 14 residues.

The CDR3 sequence is CASSVVIGTDTQYF. In nucleotides, the CDR3 is TGTGCCAGCAGCGTAGTAATAGGCACAGATACGCAGTATTTT. This rearrangement joins TRBV9 to TRBJ2-3; D ambiguous. The CDR3 length is 14 residues. The germline V gene encodes CDR1 SGDLS and CDR2 YYNGEE. The V end was cut by 0 bases, the J end by 1 base, with 6 bases between.

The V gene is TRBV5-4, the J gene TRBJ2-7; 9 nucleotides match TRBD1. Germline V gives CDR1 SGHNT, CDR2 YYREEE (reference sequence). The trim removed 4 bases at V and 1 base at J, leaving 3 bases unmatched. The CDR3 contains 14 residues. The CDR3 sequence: CASSPGQGSYEQYF. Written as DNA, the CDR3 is TGTGCCAGCAGCCCCGGACAGGGGTCCTACGAGCAGTACTTC.

The CDR3 is CASSKDLLRLAGTEKADTQYF. CDR3 nucleotide sequence: TGTGCCAGCAGCAAAGATCTGCTCAGACTTGCCGGGACAGAGAAAGCAGATACGCAGTATTTT. This sequence joins TRBV21-1 and TRBJ2-3; the table's D call TRBD1 went unverified against the DNA. TRBV21-1 is a pseudogene segment. CDR3 size: 21 residues.

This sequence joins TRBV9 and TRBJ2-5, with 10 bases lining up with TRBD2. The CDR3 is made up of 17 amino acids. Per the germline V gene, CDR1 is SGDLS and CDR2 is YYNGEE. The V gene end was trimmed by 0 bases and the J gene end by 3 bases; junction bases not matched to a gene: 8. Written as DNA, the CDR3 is TGTGCCAGCAGCGTAGGTAATAGCGGGGGGATAAAAGAGACCCAGTACTTC. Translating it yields CASSVGNSGGIKETQYF.

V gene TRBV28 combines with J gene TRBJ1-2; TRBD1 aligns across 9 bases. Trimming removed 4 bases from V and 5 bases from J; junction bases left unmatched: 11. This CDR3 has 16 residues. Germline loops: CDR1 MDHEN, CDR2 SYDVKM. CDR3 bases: TGTGCCAGCAGTTACGAACAGGGGGCCCAGCTTTATGGCTACACCTTC. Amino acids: CASSYEQGAQLYGYTF.

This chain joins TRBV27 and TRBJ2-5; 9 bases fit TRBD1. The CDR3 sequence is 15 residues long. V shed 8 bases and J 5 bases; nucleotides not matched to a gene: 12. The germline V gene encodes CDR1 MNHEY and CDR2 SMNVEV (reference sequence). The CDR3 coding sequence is TGTGCCAGCCGTAGTTGGACAGGGGCCAGGGAGACCCAGTACTTC. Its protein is CASRSWTGARETQYF.

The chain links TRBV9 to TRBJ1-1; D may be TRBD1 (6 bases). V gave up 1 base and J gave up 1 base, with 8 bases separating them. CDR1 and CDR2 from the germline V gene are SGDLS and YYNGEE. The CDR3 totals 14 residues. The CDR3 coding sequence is TGTGCCAGCAGCGTACAGGGGTCGAACACTGAAGCTTTCTTT. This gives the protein CASSVQGSNTEAFF.

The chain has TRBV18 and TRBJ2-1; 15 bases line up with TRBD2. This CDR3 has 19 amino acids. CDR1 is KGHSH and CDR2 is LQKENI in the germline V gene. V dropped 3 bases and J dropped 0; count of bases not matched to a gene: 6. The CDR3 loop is CASSPGTSGGPSSYNEQFF. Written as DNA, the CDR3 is TGTGCCAGCTCACCCGGGACTAGCGGGGGGCCGAGCTCCTACAATGAGCAGTTCTTC.

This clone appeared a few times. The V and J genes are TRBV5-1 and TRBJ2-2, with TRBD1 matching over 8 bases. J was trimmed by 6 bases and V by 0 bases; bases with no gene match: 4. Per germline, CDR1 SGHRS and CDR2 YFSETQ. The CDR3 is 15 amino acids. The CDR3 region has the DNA TGCGCCAGCAGCTTGGCAGGGGGCGCCGCCGGGGAGCTGTTTTTT. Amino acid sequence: CASSLAGGAAGELFF.